Sequencing of this TCR beta chain was carried out in a study of CD8+ T cells in alopecia areata. Points from the study as a whole: Researchers reported that TCR sharing among patients proved less clear than in mice, possibly HLA-linked. Normal skin's resident alphabeta T cells are sequenced alongside lesional scalp T cells. Scalp lesions, especially in alopecia totalis/universalis, had higher clonality than normal scalp.

Points on this clone: Its specificity is unknown.

The CDR3 spans 16 residues. CDR1 is SNHLY and CDR2 is FYNNEI in the germline V gene. Germline trimming cut 6 bases from V and 2 bases from J; bases unmatched to any gene: 10. cDNA prepared by RNA extraction and subsequent reverse transcription served as the template for sequencing. Generated by immunoSEQ multiplex PCR, the TCRdb table keeps only in-frame clones and is missing some. The data contain 90,000 to 130,000 clones, roughly 60% of them singletons. Specimen: CD8+ T cells sorted from blood. The chain employs TRBV2 and TRBJ2-1; 7 bases are shared with TRBD2. The clonotype was recovered from a human donor in good health. This CDR3 reads CASRGVAGPTYNEQFF. DNA for the CDR3: TGTGCCAGCAGGGGCGTAGCGGGCCCAACCTACAATGAGCAGTTCTTC.